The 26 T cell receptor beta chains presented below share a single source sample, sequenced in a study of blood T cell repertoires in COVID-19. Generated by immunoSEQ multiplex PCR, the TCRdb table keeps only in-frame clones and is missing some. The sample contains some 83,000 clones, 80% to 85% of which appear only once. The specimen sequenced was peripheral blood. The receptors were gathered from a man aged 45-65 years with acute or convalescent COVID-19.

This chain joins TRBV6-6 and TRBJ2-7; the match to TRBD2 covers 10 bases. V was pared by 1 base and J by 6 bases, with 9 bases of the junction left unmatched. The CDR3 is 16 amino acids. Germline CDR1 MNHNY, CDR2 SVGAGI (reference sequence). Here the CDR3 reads CASSYLQSGRAGEQYF. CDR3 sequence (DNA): TGTGCCAGCAGTTACTTGCAAAGCGGGAGGGCCGGCGAGCAGTACTTC.

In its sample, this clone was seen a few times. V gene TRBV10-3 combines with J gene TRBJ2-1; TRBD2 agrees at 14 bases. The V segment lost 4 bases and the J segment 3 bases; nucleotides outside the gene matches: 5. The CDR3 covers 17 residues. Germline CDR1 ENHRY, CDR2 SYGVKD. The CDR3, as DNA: TGTGCCATCAGTGGGACTAGCGGGGGGTCCTTCTACAATGAGCAGTTCTTC. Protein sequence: CAISGTSGGSFYNEQFF.

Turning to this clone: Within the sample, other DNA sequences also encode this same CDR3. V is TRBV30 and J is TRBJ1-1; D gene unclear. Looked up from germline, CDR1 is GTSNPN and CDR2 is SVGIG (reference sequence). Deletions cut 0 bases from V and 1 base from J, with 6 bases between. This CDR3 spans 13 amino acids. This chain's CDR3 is CAWSVRENTEAFF. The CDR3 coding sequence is TGTGCCTGGAGTGTACGAGAGAACACTGAAGCTTTCTTT.

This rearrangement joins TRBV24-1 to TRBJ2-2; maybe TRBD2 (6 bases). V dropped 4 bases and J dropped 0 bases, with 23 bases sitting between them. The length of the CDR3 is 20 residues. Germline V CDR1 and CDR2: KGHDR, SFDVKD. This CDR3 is CATSERRGSGRVSNTGELFF. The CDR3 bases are TGTGCCACCAGTGAAAGACGGGGTAGCGGAAGAGTCTCGAACACCGGGGAGCTGTTTTTT.

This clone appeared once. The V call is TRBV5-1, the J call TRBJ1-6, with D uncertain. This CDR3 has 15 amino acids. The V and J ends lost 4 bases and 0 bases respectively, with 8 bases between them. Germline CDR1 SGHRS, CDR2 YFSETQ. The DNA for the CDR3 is TGCGCCAGCAGCCTAGACTACTCCTATAATTCACCCCTCCACTTT. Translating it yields CASSLDYSYNSPLHF.

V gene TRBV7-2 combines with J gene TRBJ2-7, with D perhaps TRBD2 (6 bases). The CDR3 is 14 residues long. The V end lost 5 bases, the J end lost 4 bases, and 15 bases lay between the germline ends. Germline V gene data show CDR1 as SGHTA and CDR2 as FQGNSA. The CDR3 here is CASSPRVLAYEQYF. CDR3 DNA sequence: TGTGCCAGCAGCCCTAGGGTCCTAGCGTACGAGCAGTACTTC.

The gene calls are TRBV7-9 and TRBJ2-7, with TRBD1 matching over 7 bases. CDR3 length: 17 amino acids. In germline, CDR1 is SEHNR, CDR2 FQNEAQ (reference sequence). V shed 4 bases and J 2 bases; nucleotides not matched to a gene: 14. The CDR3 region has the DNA TGTGCCAGCAGCTCCACTATTATGGGACAGCTTACCTACGAGCAGTACTTC. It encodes CASSSTIMGQLTYEQYF.

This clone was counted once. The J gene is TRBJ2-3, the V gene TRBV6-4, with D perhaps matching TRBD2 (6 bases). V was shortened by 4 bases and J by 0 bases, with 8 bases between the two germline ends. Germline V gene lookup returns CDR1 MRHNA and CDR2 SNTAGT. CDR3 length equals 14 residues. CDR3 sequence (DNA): TGTGCCAGCAGTGCGGACTATAGCACAGATACGCAGTATTTT. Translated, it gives CASSADYSTDTQYF.

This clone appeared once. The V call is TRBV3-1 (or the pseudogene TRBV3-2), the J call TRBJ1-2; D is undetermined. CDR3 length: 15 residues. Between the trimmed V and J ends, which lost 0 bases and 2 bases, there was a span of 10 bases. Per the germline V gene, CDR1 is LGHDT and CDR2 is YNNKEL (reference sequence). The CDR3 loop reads CASSQDLATNYGYTF. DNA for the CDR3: TGTGCCAGCAGCCAAGATTTGGCAACGAACTATGGCTACACCTTC.

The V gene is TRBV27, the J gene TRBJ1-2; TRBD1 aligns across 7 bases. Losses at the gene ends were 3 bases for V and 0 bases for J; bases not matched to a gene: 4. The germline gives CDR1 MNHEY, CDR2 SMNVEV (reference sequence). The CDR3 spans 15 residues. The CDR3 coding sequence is TGTGCCAGCAGTTTGTCAGGGGGAGCTAACTATGGCTACACCTTC. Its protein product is CASSLSGGANYGYTF.

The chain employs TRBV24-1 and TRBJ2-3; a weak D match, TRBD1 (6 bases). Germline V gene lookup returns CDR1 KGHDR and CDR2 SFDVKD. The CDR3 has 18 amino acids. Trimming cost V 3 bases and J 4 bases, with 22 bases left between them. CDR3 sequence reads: CATSDTLVGGVPSDTQYF. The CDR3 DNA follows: TGTGCCACCAGTGATACCCTTGTAGGGGGTGTCCCATCAGATACGCAGTATTTT.

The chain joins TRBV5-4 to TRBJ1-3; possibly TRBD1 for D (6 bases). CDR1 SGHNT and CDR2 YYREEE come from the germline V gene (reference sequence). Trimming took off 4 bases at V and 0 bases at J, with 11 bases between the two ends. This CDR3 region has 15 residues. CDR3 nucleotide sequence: TGTGCCAGCAGCCGGGACAACTTCTCTGGAAACACCATATATTTT. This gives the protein CASSRDNFSGNTIYF. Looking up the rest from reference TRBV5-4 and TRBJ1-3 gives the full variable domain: ETGVTQSPTHLIKTRGQQVTLRCSSQSGHNTVSWYQQALGQGPQFIFQYYREEENGRGNFPPRFSGLQFPNYSSELNVNALELDDSALYLCASSRDNFSGNTIYFGEGSWLTVV.

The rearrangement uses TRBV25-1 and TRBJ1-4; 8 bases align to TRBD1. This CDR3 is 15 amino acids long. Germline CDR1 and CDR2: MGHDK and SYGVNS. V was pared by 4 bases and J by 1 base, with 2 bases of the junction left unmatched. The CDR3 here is CASSVTGETNEKLFF. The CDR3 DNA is TGTGCCAGCAGTGTGACAGGGGAAACTAATGAAAAACTGTTTTTT.

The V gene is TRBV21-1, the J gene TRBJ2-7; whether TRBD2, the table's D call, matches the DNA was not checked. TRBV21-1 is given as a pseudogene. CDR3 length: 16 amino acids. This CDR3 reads CASSKALGGDSYEQYF. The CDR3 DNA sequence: TGTGCCAGCAGCAAAGCCCTCGGGGGGGACTCCTACGAGCAGTACTTC.

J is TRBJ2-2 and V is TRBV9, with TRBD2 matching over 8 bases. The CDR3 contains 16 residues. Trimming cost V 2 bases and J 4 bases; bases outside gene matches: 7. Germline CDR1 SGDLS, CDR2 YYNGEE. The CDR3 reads CASSVSAGGSTGELFF. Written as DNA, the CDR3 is TGTGCCAGCAGCGTTTCGGCGGGAGGTTCCACCGGGGAGCTGTTTTTT. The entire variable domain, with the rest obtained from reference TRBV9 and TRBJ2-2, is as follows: DSGVTQTPKHLITATGQRVTLRCSPRSGDLSVYWYQQSLDQGLQFLIQYYNGEERAKGNILERFSAQQFPDLHSELNLSSLELGDSALYFCASSVSAGGSTGELFFGEGSRLTVL.

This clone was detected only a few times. The chain's CDR3 is CASSPKHRVLTTEAFF. CDR3 bases: TGTGCCAGCAGCCCCAAACACAGGGTCTTAACCACTGAAGCTTTCTTT. The chain combines TRBV21-1 with TRBJ1-1; whether TRBD1, the table's D call, matches the DNA was not checked. TRBV21-1 constitutes a pseudogene. The CDR3 runs 16 residues.

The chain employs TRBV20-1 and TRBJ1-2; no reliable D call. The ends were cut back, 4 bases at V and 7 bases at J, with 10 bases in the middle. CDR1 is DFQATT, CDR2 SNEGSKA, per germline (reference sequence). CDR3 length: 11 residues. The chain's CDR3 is CSATQRAGYTF. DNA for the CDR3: TGCAGTGCTACTCAGAGGGCTGGCTACACCTTC.

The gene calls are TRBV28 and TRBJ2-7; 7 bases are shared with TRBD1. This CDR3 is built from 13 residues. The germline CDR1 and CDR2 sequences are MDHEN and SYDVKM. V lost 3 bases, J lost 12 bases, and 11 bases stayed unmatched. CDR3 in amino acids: CASSLGVTGKVYF. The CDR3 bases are TGTGCCAGCAGTTTGGGGGTGACAGGGAAGGTGTACTTC. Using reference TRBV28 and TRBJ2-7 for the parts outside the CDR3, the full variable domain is DVKVTQSSRYLVKRTGEKVFLECVQDMDHENMFWYRQDPGLGLRLIYFSYDVKMKEKGDIPEGYSVSREKKERFSLILESASTNQTSMYLCASSLGVTGKVYFGPGTRLTVT.

The CDR3 loop is CASSQIRLGNYEQYF. The CDR3 DNA is TGTGCCAGCAGCCAAATACGACTAGGAAACTACGAGCAGTACTTC. The rearrangement uses TRBV14 and TRBJ2-7, with D perhaps TRBD2 (6 bases). V lost 2 bases and J 3 bases, leaving 14 bases between the germline ends. Germline V gene data show CDR1 as SGHDN and CDR2 as FVKESK. The length of the CDR3 is 15 residues.

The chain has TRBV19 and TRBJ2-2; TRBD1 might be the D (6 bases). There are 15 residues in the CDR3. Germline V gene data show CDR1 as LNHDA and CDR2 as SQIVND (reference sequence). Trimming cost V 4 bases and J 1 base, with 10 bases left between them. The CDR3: CASSKQGGNTGELFF. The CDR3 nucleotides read TGTGCCAGTAGTAAACAGGGCGGGAACACCGGGGAGCTGTTTTTT.

Here the CDR3 DNA reads TGTGCCAGCAAAGGGACAGGGGTAAATGAGCAGTTCTTC. Amino acids: CASKGTGVNEQFF. This sequence joins TRBV5-6 and TRBJ2-1, with 10 bases matching TRBD1. J lost 7 bases, V lost 6 bases, and 4 bases had no gene match. CDR3 length: 13 amino acids. CDR1 is SGHDT and CDR2 is YYEEEE in the germline V gene.

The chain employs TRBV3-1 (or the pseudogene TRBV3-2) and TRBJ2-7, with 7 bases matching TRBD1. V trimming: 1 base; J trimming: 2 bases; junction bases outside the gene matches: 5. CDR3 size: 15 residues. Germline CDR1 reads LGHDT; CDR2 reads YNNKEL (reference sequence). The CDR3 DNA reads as TGTGCCAGCAGCCAAGGGCATACAGGGGCCTACGAGCAGTACTTC. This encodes CASSQGHTGAYEQYF.

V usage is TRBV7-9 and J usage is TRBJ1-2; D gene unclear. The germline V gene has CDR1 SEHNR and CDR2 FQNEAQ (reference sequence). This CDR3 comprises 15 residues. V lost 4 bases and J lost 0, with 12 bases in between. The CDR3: CASSSSGSTNYGYTF. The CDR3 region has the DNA TGTGCCAGCAGCTCGTCAGGTTCCACTAACTATGGCTACACCTTC.

The CDR3: CAISESEGISNGYTF. DNA for the CDR3: TGTGCCATCAGTGAGTCGGAGGGGATTTCTAACGGCTACACCTTC. The chain carries TRBV10-3 and TRBJ1-2; weak D call: TRBD1 (5 bases). V lost 0 bases and J lost 8, with 16 bases in between. The CDR3 loop spans 15 amino acids. Germline V gives CDR1 ENHRY, CDR2 SYGVKD.

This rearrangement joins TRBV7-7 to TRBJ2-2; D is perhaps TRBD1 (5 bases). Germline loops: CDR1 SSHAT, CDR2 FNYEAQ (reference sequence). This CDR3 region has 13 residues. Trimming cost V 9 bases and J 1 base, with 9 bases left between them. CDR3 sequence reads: CASGRVNTGELFF. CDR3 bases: TGTGCCAGTGGCAGGGTGAACACCGGGGAGCTGTTTTTT. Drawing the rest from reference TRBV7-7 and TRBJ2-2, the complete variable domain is GAGVSQSPRYKVTKRGQDVTLRCDPISSHATLYWYQQALGQGPEFLTYFNYEAQPDKSGLPSDRFSAERPEGSISTLTIQRTEQRDSAMYRCASGRVNTGELFFGEGSRLTVL.

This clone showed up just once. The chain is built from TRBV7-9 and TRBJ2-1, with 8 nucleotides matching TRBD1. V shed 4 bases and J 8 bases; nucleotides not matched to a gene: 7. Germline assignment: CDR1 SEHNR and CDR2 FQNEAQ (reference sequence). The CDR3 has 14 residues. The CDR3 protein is CASSSTRQGYEQFF. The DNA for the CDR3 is TGTGCCAGCAGCTCAACCCGACAGGGGTATGAGCAGTTCTTC.